This entry lists 20 T cell receptor beta chains sequenced from one sample in a study of T cell responses to AZD1222 COVID-19 vaccine. The data were produced by immunoSEQ multiplex PCR, yet TCRdb's version contains in-frame clones alone and is incomplete. The sample lists more than 85,000 clones, almost 85% occurring once. The sample here was peripheral blood, taken on day 0 of AZD1222 vaccination. Receptor source: an adult in good health.

This rearrangement joins TRBV19 to TRBJ1-5, with D possibly being TRBD1 (6 bases). CDR3 length equals 18 residues. Germline lookup yields CDR1 LNHDA and CDR2 SQIVND (reference sequence). V was cut by 3 bases and J by 3 bases, with 21 bases left in between. CDR3 sequence (DNA): TGTGCCAGTAGTATTGAGGTAGTAAGTCCAGGGGTCAATCAGCCCCAGCATTTT. It yields the protein CASSIEVVSPGVNQPQHF. The variable domain in full, completed from reference TRBV19 and TRBJ1-5, reads DGGITQSPKYLFRKEGQNVTLSCEQNLNHDAMYWYRQDPGQGLRLIYYSQIVNDFQKGDIAEGYSVSREKKESFPLTVTSAQKNPTAFYLCASSIEVVSPGVNQPQHFGDGTRLSIL.

The chain is built from TRBV6-2 or TRBV6-3 and TRBJ2-6; TRBD1 might be the D (6 bases). The CDR3 is made up of 15 amino acids. Deletions cut 6 bases from V and 4 bases from J, with 13 bases between. Germline CDR1 MNHEY, CDR2 SVGEGT. DNA of the CDR3: TGTGCCAGCAGCGACAGGTCTACAGGGGCCAACGTCCTGACTTTC. This gives the protein CASSDRSTGANVLTF.

This clone was found a few times. V is TRBV24-1 and J is TRBJ1-1, with D uncertain. Germline V gene sequence: CDR1 KGHDR, CDR2 SFDVKD. The CDR3 runs 13 residues. Between the trimmed V and J ends, which lost 4 bases and 0 bases, there was a span of 5 bases. The CDR3 DNA follows: TGTGCCACCAGTGACCTCCTGAACACTGAAGCTTTCTTT. Residues: CATSDLLNTEAFF.

The genes are TRBV19 and TRBJ1-5, with D uncertain. The CDR3 has 14 amino acids. Trimming shortened V by 7 bases and J by 4 bases, and 14 bases separated the two germline ends. The germline gives CDR1 LNHDA, CDR2 SQIVND (reference sequence). CDR3 coding DNA: TGTGCCAGTAACGAAGGGATAGGGAATCAGCCCCAGCATTTT. It encodes CASNEGIGNQPQHF.

This clone was seen just once. This chain uses TRBV28 with TRBJ2-2, with 7 bases fitting TRBD2. Germline V gives CDR1 MDHEN, CDR2 SYDVKM. V lost 5 bases to trimming and J lost 6 bases; unmatched junction nucleotides: 9. The CDR3 is 15 residues long. The CDR3 loop reads CASSQSGKSSGELFF. The CDR3 DNA reads as TGTGCCAGCAGTCAAAGCGGGAAGAGCTCCGGGGAGCTGTTTTTT.

This clone was detected a few times. This sequence joins TRBV5-1 and TRBJ1-2; the match to TRBD1 covers 7 bases. V lost 1 base, J lost 5 bases, and 14 bases stayed unmatched. CDR1 and CDR2 from the germline V gene are SGHRS and YFSETQ. This CDR3 contains 17 residues. The CDR3 here is CASSLLGEGATSYGYTF. CDR3 DNA: TGCGCCAGCAGCTTGCTGGGGGAGGGGGCAACTTCATATGGCTACACCTTC.

The gene calls are TRBV27 and TRBJ2-7, with TRBD1 matching 8 bases. Per germline, CDR1 MNHEY and CDR2 SMNVEV (reference sequence). The CDR3 loop spans 15 amino acids. V was pared by 8 bases and J by 6 bases, with 15 bases of the junction left unmatched. The DNA of the CDR3 is TGTGCCAGCCGCCTCTCCGGACAGGGTGCGTTCGAGCAGTACTTC. Residues: CASRLSGQGAFEQYF.

The chain uses TRBV3-1 (or the pseudogene TRBV3-2) and TRBJ2-6; the match to TRBD1 covers 7 bases. In germline, CDR1 is LGHDT, CDR2 YNNKEL (reference sequence). The ends lost 6 bases at V and 5 bases at J; junction bases unmatched: 7. The CDR3 is made up of 15 amino acids. CDR3 in DNA: TGTGCCAGCAGACGGGCAGGGGGAAGGGCCAACGTCCTGACTTTC. Residues: CASRRAGGRANVLTF.

The V and J genes are TRBV7-2 and TRBJ2-1; 9 nucleotides match TRBD2. The CDR3 is 17 residues long. CDR1 is SGHTA, CDR2 FQGNSA, per germline. Trimming removed 1 base from V and 8 bases from J; junction bases left unmatched: 12. Here the CDR3 DNA reads TGTGCCAGCAGCTTAGGGCGTGCGGCGGGGGGGTTCTATGAGCAGTTCTTC. This codes for CASSLGRAAGGFYEQFF.

The genes are TRBV19 and TRBJ1-5; perhaps TRBD1 as D (5 bases). The CDR3 runs 16 residues. Trimming took 4 bases from V and 0 from J, leaving 13 bases between them. Germline V gene data show CDR1 as LNHDA and CDR2 as SQIVND (reference sequence). The CDR3 DNA is TGTGCCAGTAGTAGATGGGGACGGAATAGCAATCAGCCCCAGCATTTT. It yields the protein CASSRWGRNSNQPQHF.

The chain links TRBV7-9 to TRBJ1-1; D call uncertain. CDR3 size: 11 residues. V lost 2 bases to trimming and J lost 7 bases, with 5 bases between them. CDR1 and CDR2 from the germline V gene are SEHNR and FQNEAQ (reference sequence). This CDR3 is CASSLTVEAFF. CDR3 DNA: TGTGCCAGCAGCTTAACAGTTGAAGCTTTCTTT. The full variable domain, rest sourced from reference TRBV7-9 and TRBJ1-1, is DTGVSQNPRHKITKRGQNVTFRCDPISEHNRLYWYRQTLGQGPEFLTYFQNEAQLEKSRLLSDRFSAERPKGSFSTLEIQRTEQGDSAMYLCASSLTVEAFFGQGTRLTVV.

This chain joins TRBV19 and TRBJ1-5; 7 bases are shared with TRBD1. V gave up 9 bases and J gave up 5 bases; unmatched junction bases: 7. This CDR3 comprises 13 residues. The germline V gene encodes CDR1 LNHDA and CDR2 SQIVND (reference sequence). The CDR3 is CARWGQGDQPQHF. CDR3 sequence (DNA): TGTGCCAGATGGGGGCAGGGGGATCAGCCCCAGCATTTT.

This chain links TRBV5-6 with TRBJ2-1, with 10 bases aligning to TRBD2. Germline CDR1 and CDR2: SGHDT and YYEEEE. J was trimmed by 3 bases and V by 4 bases; bases with no gene match: 4. This CDR3 has 15 amino acids. CDR3 DNA: TGTGCCAGCAGCCCCCCTAGCGGGGGCTACAATGAGCAGTTCTTC. It codes for CASSPPSGGYNEQFF.

A few counts support this clone. The genes are TRBV7-4 and TRBJ1-4, with 7 bases fitting TRBD1. The CDR3 is made up of 17 amino acids. The V gene end was trimmed by 1 base and the J gene end by 4 bases; junction bases not matched to a gene: 9. The germline V gene encodes CDR1 SGHVT and CDR2 SQSDAQ. CDR3 coding DNA: TGTGCCAGCAGCTTAGGCACCAGACAGGGAATTAATGAAAAACTGTTTTTT. Translating it yields CASSLGTRQGINEKLFF. Complete variable domain (other parts from reference TRBV7-4 and TRBJ1-4): GAGVSQSPRYKVAKRGRDVALRCDSISGHVTLYWYRQTLGQGSEVLTYSQSDAQRDKSGRPSGRFSAERPERSVSTLKIQRTEQGDSAVYLCASSLGTRQGINEKLFFGSGTQLSVL.

J is TRBJ1-1 and V is TRBV30; tentatively, D is TRBD1 (5 bases). The CDR3 is made up of 13 amino acids. The germline V gene has CDR1 GTSNPN and CDR2 SVGIG (reference sequence). Trimming stripped 3 bases from V and 1 base from J, with 9 bases between. The CDR3, as DNA: TGTGCCTGGAGGAGGGGAACGAACACTGAAGCTTTCTTT. Translating gives CAWRRGTNTEAFF. Complete variable domain (other parts from reference TRBV30 and TRBJ1-1): SQTIHQWPATLVQPVGSPLSLECTVEGTSNPNLYWYRQAAGRGLQLLFYSVGIGQISSEVPQNLSASRPQDRQFILSSKKLLLSDSGFYLCAWRRGTNTEAFFGQGTRLTVV.

This clone was recorded a few times. The genes are TRBV30 and TRBJ1-2; TRBD1 agrees at 8 bases. The V gene's germline CDR1 is GTSNPN and CDR2 SVGIG (reference sequence). Germline trimming cut 1 base from V and 9 bases from J; bases unmatched to any gene: 1. This CDR3 has 11 residues. The CDR3 coding sequence is TGTGCCTGGAGTGGGACAGGGAGCTACACCTTC. Translation: CAWSGTGSYTF.

A few counts support this clone. The chain joins TRBV7-2 to TRBJ2-2; either TRBD1 or TRBD2 may supply D (5 bases each). The CDR3 runs 14 residues. The germline V gene has CDR1 SGHTA and CDR2 FQGNSA. The V end was cut by 0 bases, the J end by 6 bases, with 8 bases between. CDR3 residues: CASSLALGAGELFF. The CDR3 region has the DNA TGTGCCAGCAGCTTAGCCTTGGGGGCCGGGGAGCTGTTTTTT.

As regards this clone: Other nucleotide sequences from this sample produce the same CDR3. The chain has TRBV28 and TRBJ1-2; no reliable D call. Trimming cost V 5 bases and J 2 bases, with 6 bases left between them. The CDR3 has 12 amino acids. The germline V gene has CDR1 MDHEN and CDR2 SYDVKM. The CDR3 bases are TGTGCCAGCAGTCTGACGAACTATGGCTACACCTTC. Protein product: CASSLTNYGYTF.

This clone was detected a few times. The chain is built from TRBV28 and TRBJ1-1; D is undetermined. Trimming took 7 bases from V and 1 from J, leaving 16 bases between them. CDR1 is MDHEN, CDR2 SYDVKM, per germline. The CDR3 sequence is 15 residues long. The CDR3 sequence is CASTPGRERNTEAFF. As DNA, the CDR3 is TGTGCCAGCACCCCGGGTCGAGAAAGGAACACTGAAGCTTTCTTT.

This chain joins TRBV5-1 and TRBJ2-2; D perhaps matches TRBD1 (5 bases). The germline V gene encodes CDR1 SGHRS and CDR2 YFSETQ. The CDR3 contains 14 residues. Deletions cut 4 bases from V and 6 bases from J, with 13 bases between. The chain's CDR3 is CASSETASPGELFF. The CDR3 DNA reads TGCGCCAGCAGCGAGACAGCTTCCCCCGGGGAGCTGTTTTTT.